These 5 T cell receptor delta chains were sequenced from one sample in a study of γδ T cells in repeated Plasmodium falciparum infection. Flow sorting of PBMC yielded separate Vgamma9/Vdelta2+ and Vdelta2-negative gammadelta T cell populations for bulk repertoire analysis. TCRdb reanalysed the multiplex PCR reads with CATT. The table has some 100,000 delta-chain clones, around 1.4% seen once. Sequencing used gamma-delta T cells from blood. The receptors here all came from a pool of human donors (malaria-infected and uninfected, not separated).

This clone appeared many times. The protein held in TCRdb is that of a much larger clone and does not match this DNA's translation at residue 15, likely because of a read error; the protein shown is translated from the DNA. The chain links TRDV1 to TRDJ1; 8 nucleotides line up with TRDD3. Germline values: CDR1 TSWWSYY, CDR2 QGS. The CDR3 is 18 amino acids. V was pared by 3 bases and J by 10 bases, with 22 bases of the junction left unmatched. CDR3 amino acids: CALGDRDGRGIIGYRLIF. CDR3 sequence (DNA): TGTGCTCTTGGGGACAGGGACGGAAGGGGGATAATCGGGTATAGACTCATCTTT.

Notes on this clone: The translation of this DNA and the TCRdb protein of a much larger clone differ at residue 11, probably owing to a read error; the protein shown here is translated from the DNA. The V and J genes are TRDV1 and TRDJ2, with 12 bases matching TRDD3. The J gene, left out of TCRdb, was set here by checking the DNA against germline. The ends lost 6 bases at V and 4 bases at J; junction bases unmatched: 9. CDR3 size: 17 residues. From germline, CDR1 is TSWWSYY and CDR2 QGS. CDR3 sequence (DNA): TGTGCTCTTGGATTTACTGGGGGATACCCCTCGACAGCACAACTCTTCTTT. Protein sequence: CALGFTGGYPSTAQLFF.

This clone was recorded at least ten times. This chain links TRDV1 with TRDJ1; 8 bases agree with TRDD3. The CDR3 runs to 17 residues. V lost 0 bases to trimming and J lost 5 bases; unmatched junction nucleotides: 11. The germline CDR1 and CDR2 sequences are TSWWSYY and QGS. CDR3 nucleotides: TGTGCTCTTGGGGAACTAGTACCAAAGGGGATACCAGATAAACTCATCTTT. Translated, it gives CALGELVPKGIPDKLIF.

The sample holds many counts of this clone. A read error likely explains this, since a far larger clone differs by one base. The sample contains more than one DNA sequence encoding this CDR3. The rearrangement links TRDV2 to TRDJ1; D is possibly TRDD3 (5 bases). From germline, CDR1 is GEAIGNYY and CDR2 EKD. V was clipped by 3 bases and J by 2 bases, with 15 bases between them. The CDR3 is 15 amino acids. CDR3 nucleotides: TGTGCCTGTGACCAAATTTCCCGGGGGACCGATAAACTCATCTTT. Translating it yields CACDQISRGTDKLIF.

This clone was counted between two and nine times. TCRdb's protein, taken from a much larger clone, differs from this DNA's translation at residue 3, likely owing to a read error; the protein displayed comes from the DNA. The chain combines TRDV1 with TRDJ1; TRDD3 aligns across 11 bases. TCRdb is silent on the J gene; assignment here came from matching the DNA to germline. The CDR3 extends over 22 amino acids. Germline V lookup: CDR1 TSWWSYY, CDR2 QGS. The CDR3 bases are TGTGCTCCTGGGGAACTGACCAATGGGGGATACGCACCGATAAGGTACACCGATAAACTCATCTTT. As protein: CAPGELTNGGYAPIRYTDKLIF.